The entry that follows covers one T cell receptor (beta chain) sequence. Its antigen remains unidentified. One end of the junction does not line up with germline, which may come from a read error. This entry is derived from a study of T cells in Graves' hyperthyroidism and ophthalmopathy (dated by TCRdb to about 2019). About the full investigation: Peripheral blood samples were taken at the time of initial diagnosis, prior to any treatment. TCR Vbeta CDR3 sequencing of roughly 140 peripheral blood samples (more than 40 ophthalmopathy, 75 or so hyperthyroidism and roughly 17 progressor patients) is reported in the paper. The roughly 100 discovery patients were randomly split 7:3 into training and test sets. Thyroid tissue and blood T-cell repertoires from six Graves' hyperthyroidism patients were also compared in the study. An independent validation cohort of around 19 hyperthyroidism patients and more than 15 patients who later progressed to ophthalmopathy tested prospective prediction of ophthalmopathy. TCR V-J signatures able to tell the groups apart were searched for in a discovery cohort of 90 to 100 patients, of whom roughly 42 had Graves' ophthalmopathy and 57 had stable Graves' hyperthyroidism. Once sampling was done, hyperthyroidism patients were given methimazole at a starting dose of 30 mg daily, whereas ophthalmopathy patients were given high-dose intravenous methylprednisolone.

Ophthalmopathy patients had moderately to severely active disease, Clinical Activity Score of at least 3, NOSPECS grade of at least 4, and duration under 3 months. The study excluded patients with uncontrolled infections, other autoimmune diseases, pregnancy or lactation. Diagnoses were established on the basis of clinical symptoms, serum thyroxine and TRAb, thyroid ultrasound, and orbital computed tomography. Ficoll-Paque density gradient centrifugation was used to isolate PBMCs from around 10 ml of fresh peripheral blood. Trizol reagent was used to extract total RNA, and RNA quality was then checked on an Agilent 2100 Bioanalyzer. Amplification of TCR beta CDR3 regions was carried out from RNA transcripts. For the first round of RT-PCR on the TCR CDR3, the HTBI primer set was used together with the Qiagen OneStep RT-PCR kit. Libraries were constructed in a second round of multiplex PCR, after which size selection and purification were performed. The libraries were sequenced on an Illumina HiSeq2000 using paired-end 100 bp reads. Turning to the authors' computational methods: SOAPnuke was used to process the raw data, removing reads that contained adapters or uncalled bases, had a mean Phred below 15, or lacked an exact match to the constant primer or identifier. High-quality paired reads were merged with COPE v1.2.5, and unique nucleotide sequences were defined as clonotypes. Clonotypes were aligned to IMGT TRBV, TRBD and TRBJ reference segments using MiTCR v1.1. The analysis was restricted to V-J combinations with a frequency above 0.0001, which together covered over 99% of the repertoires. A TCS score was defined as the ratio of F50 (clonal expansion) to E x V (chaos), with BLOSUM62-based TCRdist applied between CDR3 peptides within each V-J. Welch's t-statistics and random forest reduced fewer than 550 V-J features to 13, which were used in a naive Bayes classifier (R e1071). TCRdb trimmed the raw reads at Q25, called clones with MiXCR and kept productive beta chains. One record per CDR3 amino acid sequence lists the most common genes and DNA. None of the V and J calls come from the authors' own analysis; TCRdb made them. The sample contains 500,000 to 600,000 distinct CDR3 sequences, about 20% of them found a single time. About half of the sample goes to the ten largest clones.

The CDR3 sequence holds 15 residues, the cysteine and phenylalanine included. Of the read, only the CDR3 DNA is kept; its 45 bases are in frame from base 1. CDR1 and CDR2, per the germline V gene (reference sequence), are MNHEY and SMNVEV. Overall results and qualifications from the work: During validation, the model predicted progression to ophthalmopathy a median of about 6.3 months ahead of onset, with around 70% sensitivity and 72% to 85% specificity. No statistical method was used to fix the sample size in advance, and group allocation was not hidden from the investigators. Ophthalmopathy was separated from stable hyperthyroidism by a 13 V-J signature model, with approximately 89% sensitivity and approximately 81% specificity obtained in cross-validation and 80%/75% obtained in testing. Blood samples also contained most of the expanded thyroid clonotypes (frequency above 0.001), which suggests that blood repertoires may reflect thyroid immune responses.

This chain is built from TRBV27 and TRBJ2-7, and possibly TRBD1, on 5 matching bases. Sequenced sample: blood. The sequence was collected from a man in his forties with Graves' ophthalmopathy. This receptor has the CDR3 CASSLTGIGFYGQYF. In nucleotide form, the sequence is TGTGCCAGCAGCCTTACAGGTATAGGGTTCTACGGGCAGTACTTC.